Reported below is one TCR beta chain. What it recognizes is unknown. The data stem from a study of shared clonotypes between healthy human individuals. The CDR3 totals 15 residues. With 2 bases removed from V and 4 bases from J, the gap between germline ends came to 17 bases. Germline CDR1 is GTSNPN and CDR2 is SVGIG (reference sequence). Repertoires were generated with immunoSEQ multiplex PCR, while TCRdb's copy carries only in-frame clones and drops some. The sample has about 1.1 million clones, about 80% seen once. Free of recent acute infections or vaccinations, the donors were healthy HIV-negative adults. Study-wide points: The expectation was that sequencing depth would affect clonotype sharing among donors. Roughly 5.3% of naive CD4 clonotypes were common to a few donors.

The genes are TRBV30 and TRBJ1-2, with D possibly matching TRBD1 (6 bases). The sample was memory CD4+ T cells from PBMCs. This sample's subset: CD45RA-negative fraction. This receptor was obtained from a man between 18 and 35 years old in good health. Some clones in this sample may be carry-over from other donors' samples. The CDR3: CAWSKGGRDFYGYTF. CDR3 sequence (DNA): TGTGCCTGGAGTAAGGGGGGCAGAGACTTCTATGGCTACACCTTC.